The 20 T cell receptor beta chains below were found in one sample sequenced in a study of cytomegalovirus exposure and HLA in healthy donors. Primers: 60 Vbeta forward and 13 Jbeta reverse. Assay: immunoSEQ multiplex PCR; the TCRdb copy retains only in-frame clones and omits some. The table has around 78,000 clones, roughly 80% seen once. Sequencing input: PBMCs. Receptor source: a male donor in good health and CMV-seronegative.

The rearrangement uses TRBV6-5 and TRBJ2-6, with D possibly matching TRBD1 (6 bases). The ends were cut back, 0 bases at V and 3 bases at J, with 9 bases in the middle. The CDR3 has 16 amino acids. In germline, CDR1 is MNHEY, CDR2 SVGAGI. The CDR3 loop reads CASSYSRGFGANVLTF. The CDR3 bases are TGTGCCAGCAGTTACTCGAGGGGGTTTGGGGCCAACGTCCTGACTTTC.

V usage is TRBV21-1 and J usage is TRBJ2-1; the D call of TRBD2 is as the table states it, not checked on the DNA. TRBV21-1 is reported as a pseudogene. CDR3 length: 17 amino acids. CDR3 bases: TGTGCCAGCAGCAAAGAGTGCGGCCCGAGCTCCTACAATGAGCAGTTCTTC. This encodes CASSKECGPSSYNEQFF.

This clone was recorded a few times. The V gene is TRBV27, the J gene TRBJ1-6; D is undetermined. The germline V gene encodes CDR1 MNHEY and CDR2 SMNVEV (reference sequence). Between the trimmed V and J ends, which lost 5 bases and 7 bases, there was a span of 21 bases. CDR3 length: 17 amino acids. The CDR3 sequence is CASSLIARRGSNSPLHF. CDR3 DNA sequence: TGTGCCAGCAGTCTTATCGCGCGGAGAGGATCCAATTCACCCCTCCACTTT.

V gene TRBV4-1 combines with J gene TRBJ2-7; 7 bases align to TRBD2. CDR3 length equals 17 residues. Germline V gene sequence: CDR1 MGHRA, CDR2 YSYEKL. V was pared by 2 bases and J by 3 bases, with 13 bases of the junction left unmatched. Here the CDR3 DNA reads TGCGCCAGCAGCCAACTTCCCTCTTTGCGGGGGTACTACGAGCAGTACTTC. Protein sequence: CASSQLPSLRGYYEQYF.

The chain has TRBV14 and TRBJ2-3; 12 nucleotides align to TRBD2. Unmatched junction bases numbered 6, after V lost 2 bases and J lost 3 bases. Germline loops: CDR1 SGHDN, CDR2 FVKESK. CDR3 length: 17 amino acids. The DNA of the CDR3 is TGTGCCAGCAGCCAACTAGCGGGAGGGCCTTGGACAGATACGCAGTATTTT. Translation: CASSQLAGGPWTDTQYF.

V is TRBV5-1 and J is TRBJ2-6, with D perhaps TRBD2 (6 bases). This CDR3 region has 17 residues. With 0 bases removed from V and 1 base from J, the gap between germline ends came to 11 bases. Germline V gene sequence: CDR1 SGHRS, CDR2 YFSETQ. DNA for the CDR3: TGCGCCAGCAGCTTGGGCGGGGTTCGGTCTGGGGCCAACGTCCTGACTTTC. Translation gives CASSLGGVRSGANVLTF.

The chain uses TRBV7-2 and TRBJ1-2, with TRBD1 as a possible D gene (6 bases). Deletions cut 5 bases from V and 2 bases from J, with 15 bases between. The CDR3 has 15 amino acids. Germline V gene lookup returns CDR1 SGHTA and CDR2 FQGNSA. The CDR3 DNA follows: TGTGCCAGCAGCAACGGGGGGGGCAGCAACTATGGCTACACCTTC. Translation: CASSNGGGSNYGYTF.

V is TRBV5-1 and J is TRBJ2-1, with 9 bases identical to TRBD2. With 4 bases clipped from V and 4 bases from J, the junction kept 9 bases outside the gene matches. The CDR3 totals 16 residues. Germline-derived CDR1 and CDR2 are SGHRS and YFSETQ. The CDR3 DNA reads TGCGCCAGCAGCCAGACCCCGACTAGCGGATACAATGAGCAGTTCTTC. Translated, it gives CASSQTPTSGYNEQFF.

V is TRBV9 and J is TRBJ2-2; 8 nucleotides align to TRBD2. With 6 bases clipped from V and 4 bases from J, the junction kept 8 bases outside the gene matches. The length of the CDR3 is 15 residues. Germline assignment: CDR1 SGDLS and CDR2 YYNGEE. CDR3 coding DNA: TGTGCCAGCAATCCAGCGGGAGTATTCACCGGGGAGCTGTTTTTT. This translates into CASNPAGVFTGELFF.

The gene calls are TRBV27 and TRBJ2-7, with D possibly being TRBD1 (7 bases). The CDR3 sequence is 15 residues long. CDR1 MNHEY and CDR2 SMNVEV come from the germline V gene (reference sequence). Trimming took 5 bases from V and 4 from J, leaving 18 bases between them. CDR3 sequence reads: CASSPRPGGMYEQYF. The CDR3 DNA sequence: TGTGCCAGCAGTCCTCGCCCAGGGGGGATGTACGAGCAGTACTTC.

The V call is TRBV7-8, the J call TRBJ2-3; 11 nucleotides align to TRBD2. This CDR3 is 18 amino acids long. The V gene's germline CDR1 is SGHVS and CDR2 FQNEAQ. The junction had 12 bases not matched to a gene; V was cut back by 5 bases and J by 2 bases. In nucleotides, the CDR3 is TGTGCCAGCAGCGAAATGACCGGGACTAGCGGCCCCACAGATACGCAGTATTTT. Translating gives CASSEMTGTSGPTDTQYF.

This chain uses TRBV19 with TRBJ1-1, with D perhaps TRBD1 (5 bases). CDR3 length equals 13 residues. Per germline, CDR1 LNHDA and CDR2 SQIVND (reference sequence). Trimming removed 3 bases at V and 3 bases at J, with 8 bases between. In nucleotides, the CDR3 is TGTGCCAGTAGTATTTGGGGGGACACTGAAGCTTTCTTT. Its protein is CASSIWGDTEAFF.

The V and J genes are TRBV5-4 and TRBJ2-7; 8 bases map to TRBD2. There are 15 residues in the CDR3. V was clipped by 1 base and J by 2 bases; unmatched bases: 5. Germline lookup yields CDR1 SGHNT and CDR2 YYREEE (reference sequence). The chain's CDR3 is CASSLKLAGTYEQYF. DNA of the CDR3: TGTGCCAGCAGCTTGAAGCTAGCGGGTACCTACGAGCAGTACTTC.

In DNA form, the CDR3 reads TGTGCCAGCAGCTTAACTAGCGGGGGGTACACAGATACGCAGTATTTT. As protein: CASSLTSGGYTDTQYF. The V and J genes are TRBV7-2 and TRBJ2-3, with 12 bases that match TRBD2. With V trimmed by 2 bases and J by 2 bases, 2 bases remained unmatched. The CDR3 has 16 residues. The germline V gene has CDR1 SGHTA and CDR2 FQGNSA.

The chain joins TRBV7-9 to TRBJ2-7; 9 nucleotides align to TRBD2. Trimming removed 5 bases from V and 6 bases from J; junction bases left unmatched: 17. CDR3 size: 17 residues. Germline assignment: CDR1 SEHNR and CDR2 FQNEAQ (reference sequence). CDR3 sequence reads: CASSPRGGGGRASEQYF. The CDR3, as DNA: TGTGCCAGCAGCCCTAGAGGCGGGGGCGGGAGGGCCTCCGAGCAGTACTTC. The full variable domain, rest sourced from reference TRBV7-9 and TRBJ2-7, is DTGVSQNPRHKITKRGQNVTFRCDPISEHNRLYWYRQTLGQGPEFLTYFQNEAQLEKSRLLSDRFSAERPKGSFSTLEIQRTEQGDSAMYLCASSPRGGGGRASEQYFGPGTRLTVT.

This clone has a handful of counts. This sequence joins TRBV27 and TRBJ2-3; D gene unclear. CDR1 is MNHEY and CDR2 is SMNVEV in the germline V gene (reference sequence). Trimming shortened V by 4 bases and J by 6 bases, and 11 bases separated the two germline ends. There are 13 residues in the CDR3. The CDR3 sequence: CASSSPPADTQYF. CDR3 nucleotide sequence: TGTGCCAGCAGTTCCCCTCCCGCGGATACGCAGTATTTT.

CDR3: CASSDGGADTQYF. CDR3 nucleotides: TGTGCCAGCAGTGACGGGGGAGCAGATACGCAGTATTTT. The chain uses TRBV6-1 and TRBJ2-3; TRBD2 is a possible D gene (6 bases). The ends were cut back, 3 bases at V and 4 bases at J, with 8 bases in the middle. The CDR3 loop spans 13 amino acids. The germline V gene encodes CDR1 MNHNS and CDR2 SASEGT.

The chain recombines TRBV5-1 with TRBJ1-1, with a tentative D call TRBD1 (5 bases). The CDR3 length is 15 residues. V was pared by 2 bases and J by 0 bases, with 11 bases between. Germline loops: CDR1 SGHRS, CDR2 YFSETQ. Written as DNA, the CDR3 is TGCGCCAGCAGCTTCACAGGTCCACTGAACACTGAAGCTTTCTTT. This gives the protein CASSFTGPLNTEAFF.

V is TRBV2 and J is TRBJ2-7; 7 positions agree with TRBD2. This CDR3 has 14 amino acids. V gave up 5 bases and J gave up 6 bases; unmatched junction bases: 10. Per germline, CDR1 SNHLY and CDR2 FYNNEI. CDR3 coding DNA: TGTGCCAGCAGTCTCCGACTAGCACGGGTCGAGCAGTACTTC. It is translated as CASSLRLARVEQYF.

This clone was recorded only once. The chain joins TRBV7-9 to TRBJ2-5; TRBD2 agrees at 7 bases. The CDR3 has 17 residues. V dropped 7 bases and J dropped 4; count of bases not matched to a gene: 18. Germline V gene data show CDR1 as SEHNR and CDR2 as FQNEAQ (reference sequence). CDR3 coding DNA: TGTGCCAGCAAAAACACAGCGGGACTCCCCCCGGGAGAGACCCAGTACTTC. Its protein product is CASKNTAGLPPGETQYF.